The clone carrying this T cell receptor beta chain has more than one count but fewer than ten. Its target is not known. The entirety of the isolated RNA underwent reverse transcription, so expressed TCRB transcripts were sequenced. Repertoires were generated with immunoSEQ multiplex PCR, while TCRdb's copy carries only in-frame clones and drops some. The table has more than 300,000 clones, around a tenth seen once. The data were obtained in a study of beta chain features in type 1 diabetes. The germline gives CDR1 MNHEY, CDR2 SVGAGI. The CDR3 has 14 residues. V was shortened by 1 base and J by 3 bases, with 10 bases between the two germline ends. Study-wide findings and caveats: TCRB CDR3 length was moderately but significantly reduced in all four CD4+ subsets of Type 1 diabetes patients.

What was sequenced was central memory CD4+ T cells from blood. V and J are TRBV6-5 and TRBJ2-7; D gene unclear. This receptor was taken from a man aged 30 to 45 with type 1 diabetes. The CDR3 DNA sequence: TGTGCCAGCAGTTACTGGGAAGATAACTACGAGCAGTACTTC. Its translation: CASSYWEDNYEQYF.